This T cell receptor beta chain was sequenced in a study of T cells after yellow fever vaccination. Study-wide context: Researchers used SMART-Seq v4 Ultra Low Input to prepare fractions that had low cell numbers. Study-level results: A small proportion of clonotypes was detected in both the CD4 and CD8 compartments.

This CDR3 has 16 residues. The trim removed 1 base at V and 6 bases at J, leaving 6 bases unmatched. Germline lookup yields CDR1 SGHTA and CDR2 FQGNSA. A word on this clonotype: Its antigen is unidentified.

The study made its TCR cDNA through 5'RACE template switching. That step introduced a universal primer site along with UMIs. TCRdb redid the calling of the 5' RACE reads with MiXCR, one entry per CDR3 protein. The data contain some 240,000 distinct CDR3 sequences, 5.2% of them seen just once; the ten biggest clones take up less than 3.5%. The source was CD4+ T cells sorted from PBMCs, collected on the day of the yellow fever booster vaccination. The origin of this receptor is a man younger than 35 who received the YFV17D yellow fever vaccine. The V call is TRBV7-2, the J call TRBJ2-5, with 12 bases identical to TRBD1. CDR3 in DNA: TGTGCCAGCAGCTTAGGGGGACAGGGGGCGGGAAAGACCCAGTACTTC. Protein sequence: CASSLGGQGAGKTQYF.